The 6 T cell receptor beta chains below were found in one sample sequenced in a study of T cell responses to AZD1222 COVID-19 vaccine. Profiled with immunoSEQ multiplex PCR; TCRdb holds only in-frame clones, not every one. The sample holds over 30,000 clones, 80% to 90% seen once. The sequencing here drew on peripheral blood, taken 28 days after the second dose of the MenACWY control vaccine. These receptors came from an adult who received the MenACWY meningococcal vaccine as a control.

The chain carries TRBV24-1 and TRBJ2-1; 9 nucleotides line up with TRBD1. J was trimmed by 10 bases and V by 4 bases; bases with no gene match: 10. This CDR3 is 15 amino acids long. Germline assignment: CDR1 KGHDR and CDR2 SFDVKD. CDR3 amino acids: CATSETGQGFWEQFF. CDR3 DNA sequence: TGTGCCACCAGTGAGACGGGACAGGGCTTTTGGGAGCAGTTCTTC.

This chain connects TRBV19 to TRBJ1-1; D gene ambiguous. This CDR3 is built from 13 residues. From germline, CDR1 is LNHDA and CDR2 SQIVND (reference sequence). V was clipped by 6 bases and J by 6 bases, with 14 bases between them. This CDR3 is CASSPTFGPEAFF. CDR3 bases: TGTGCCAGTAGCCCCACGTTTGGCCCTGAAGCTTTCTTT.

V gene TRBV9 combines with J gene TRBJ2-1; 8 bases are shared with TRBD2. The CDR3 extends over 17 amino acids. After removal of 1 base from V and 1 base from J, the junction contained 7 bases not matched to a gene. The germline V gene encodes CDR1 SGDLS and CDR2 YYNGEE. The CDR3 DNA is TGTGCCAGCAGCGTAAATCCAGCGGGAGAATCCTACAATGAGCAGTTCTTC. Translation: CASSVNPAGESYNEQFF. Full variable domain (outside the CDR3, taken from reference TRBV9 and TRBJ2-1): DSGVTQTPKHLITATGQRVTLRCSPRSGDLSVYWYQQSLDQGLQFLIQYYNGEERAKGNILERFSAQQFPDLHSELNLSSLELGDSALYFCASSVNPAGESYNEQFFGPGTRLTVL.

The sample holds a few counts of this clone. V gene TRBV24-1 combines with J gene TRBJ2-2, with D possibly matching TRBD2 (6 bases). The CDR3 covers 14 residues. Per the germline V gene, CDR1 is KGHDR and CDR2 is SFDVKD. The germline V and J ends were trimmed by 6 bases and 5 bases, with 12 bases remaining between them. The CDR3 here is CATSSAGQTGELFF. The CDR3 DNA reads TGTGCCACCAGTTCAGCGGGCCAGACCGGGGAGCTGTTTTTT.

V is TRBV6-5 and J is TRBJ2-7; D unresolved. The length of the CDR3 is 13 residues. Trimming pared 2 bases from V and 1 base from J, leaving 6 bases between. From germline, CDR1 is MNHEY and CDR2 SVGAGI. The CDR3 bases are TGTGCCAGCAGTTACAGGGATTCCTACGAGCAGTACTTC. Amino acid sequence: CASSYRDSYEQYF.

The V gene is TRBV20-1, the J gene TRBJ2-7; D is ambiguous. V was clipped by 5 bases and J by 1 base, with 6 bases between them. The CDR3 spans 11 residues. Germline CDR1 reads DFQATT; CDR2 reads SNEGSKA (reference sequence). CDR3 in amino acids: CSARSSYEQYF. CDR3 in DNA: TGCAGTGCTCGGAGTTCCTACGAGCAGTACTTC.